This record concerns one TCR beta chain sequence. The target antigen is unknown. These data are taken from a study of cytomegalovirus exposure and HLA in healthy donors. The overall study: Samples from HLA-typed donors yielded around 79 million unique TCRs in an early data release. Findings and caveats of the study: There was a cluster of highly shared sequence variants that was likely a sequencing artifact.

Vbeta (60) and Jbeta (13) primers were used in the PCR. Generated by immunoSEQ multiplex PCR, the TCRdb table keeps only in-frame clones and is missing some. The table has over 150,000 clones, 77% seen once. The CDR3 covers 14 residues. Germline values: CDR1 LNHDA, CDR2 SQIVND (reference sequence). With 6 bases clipped from V and 0 bases from J, the junction kept 4 bases outside the gene matches. The sequencing input was PBMCs. The chain combines TRBV19 with TRBJ1-2; 7 bases match TRBD1. The clonotype originates from a woman aged 35 to 49 in good health and CMV-seropositive. This chain's CDR3 is CASRRTGANYGYTF. In nucleotides, the CDR3 is TGTGCCAGTAGGCGGACAGGAGCTAACTATGGCTACACCTTC.